These 4 T cell receptor beta chains were all obtained from the same sample, sequenced in a study of long-term antiretroviral therapy in people with HIV. The assay used was immunoSEQ (version v3.0), run at survey level. TCRdb's copy holds only in-frame clones and misses some; the assay was immunoSEQ multiplex PCR. Among fewer than 25,000 clones listed, about nine tenths were seen once. The specimen comprised unsorted PBMCs, sampled 1.8 years before starting antiretroviral therapy. These receptors were taken from a woman aged 25 to 39 with HIV.

The chain has TRBV29-1 and TRBJ1-1; D is unclear. The CDR3 length is 12 residues. The germline V gene has CDR1 SQVTM and CDR2 ANQGSEA. The ends were cut back, 3 bases at V and 0 bases at J, with 5 bases in the middle. As DNA, the CDR3 is TGCAGCGTTGATCTGATGAACACTGAAGCTTTCTTT. Protein sequence: CSVDLMNTEAFF. The full variable domain, in which reference TRBV29-1 and TRBJ1-1 provide the parts outside the CDR3, is SAVISQKPSRDICQRGTSLTIQCQVDSQVTMMFWYRQQPGQSLTLIATANQGSEATYESGFVIDKFPISRPNLTFSTLTVSNMSPEDSSIYLCSVDLMNTEAFFGQGTRLTVV.

The J gene is TRBJ1-3, the V gene TRBV5-5, with a weak D call TRBD1 (5 bases). V lost 1 base and J lost 0, with 11 bases in between. The CDR3 totals 16 residues. Germline V lookup: CDR1 SGHKS, CDR2 YYEKEE (reference sequence). The DNA of the CDR3 is TGTGCCAGCAGCTTGACCCAGGGTCTCTCTGGAAACACCATATATTTT. This codes for CASSLTQGLSGNTIYF.

The chain is built from TRBV10-2 and TRBJ1-5; unclear D gene. The CDR3 loop spans 15 amino acids. CDR1 is WSHSY and CDR2 is SAAADI in the germline V gene. V lost 3 bases to trimming and J lost 6 bases, with 15 bases between them. This CDR3 is CASSEAGSVGQPQHF. CDR3 DNA: TGCGCCAGCAGTGAAGCGGGGTCGGTAGGTCAGCCCCAGCATTTT.

V usage is TRBV2 and J usage is TRBJ1-1; D ambiguous. The CDR3 extends over 12 amino acids. With 6 bases removed from V and 4 bases from J, the gap between germline ends came to 9 bases. Germline CDR1 and CDR2: SNHLY and FYNNEI. CDR3 amino acids: CASSPEGTEAFF. In DNA, the CDR3 is TGTGCCAGCAGCCCCGAGGGCACTGAAGCTTTCTTT.